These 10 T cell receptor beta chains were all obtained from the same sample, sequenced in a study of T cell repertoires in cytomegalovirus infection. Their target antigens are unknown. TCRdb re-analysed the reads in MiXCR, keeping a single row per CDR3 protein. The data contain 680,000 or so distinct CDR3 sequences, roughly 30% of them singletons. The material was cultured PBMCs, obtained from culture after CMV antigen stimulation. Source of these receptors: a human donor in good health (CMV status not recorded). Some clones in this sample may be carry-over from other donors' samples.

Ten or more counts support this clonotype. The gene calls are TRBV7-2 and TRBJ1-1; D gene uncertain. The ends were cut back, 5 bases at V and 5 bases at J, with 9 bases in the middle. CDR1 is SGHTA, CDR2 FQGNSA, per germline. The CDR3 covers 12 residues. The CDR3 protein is CASSLRVTEAFF. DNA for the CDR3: TGTGCCAGCAGCCTTAGGGTTACTGAAGCTTTCTTT.

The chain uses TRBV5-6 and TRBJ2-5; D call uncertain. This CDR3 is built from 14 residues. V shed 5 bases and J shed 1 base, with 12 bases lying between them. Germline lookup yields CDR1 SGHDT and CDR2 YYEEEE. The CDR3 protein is CASRPLGAQETQYF. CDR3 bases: TGTGCCAGCAGACCACTGGGCGCCCAAGAGACCCAGTACTTC.

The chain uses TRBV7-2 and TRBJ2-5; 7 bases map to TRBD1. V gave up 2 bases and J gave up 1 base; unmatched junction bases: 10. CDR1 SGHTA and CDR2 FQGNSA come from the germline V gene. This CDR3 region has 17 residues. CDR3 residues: CASSLFWTGTLQETQYF. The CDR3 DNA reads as TGTGCCAGCAGCTTATTTTGGACAGGTACCCTCCAAGAGACCCAGTACTTC.

In DNA form, the CDR3 reads TGTGCTAGTGGGAAAGGGGGCGAGATGAACACTGAAGCTTTCTTT. This sequence encodes CASGKGGEMNTEAFF. The rearrangement links TRBV12-5 to TRBJ1-1; 7 bases match TRBD1. CDR3 length: 15 amino acids. Germline V gene lookup returns CDR1 LGHNT and CDR2 FRNRAP. V lost 6 bases to trimming and J lost 0 bases; unmatched junction nucleotides: 7.

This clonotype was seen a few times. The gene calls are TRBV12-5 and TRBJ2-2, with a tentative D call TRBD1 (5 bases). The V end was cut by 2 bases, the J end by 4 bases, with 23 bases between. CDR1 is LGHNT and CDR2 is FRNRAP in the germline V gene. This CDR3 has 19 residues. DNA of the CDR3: TGTGCTAGTGGTTTGTGGGTGCAGGGTCGCAGTTCTACCACCGGGGAGCTGTTTTTT. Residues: CASGLWVQGRSSTTGELFF.

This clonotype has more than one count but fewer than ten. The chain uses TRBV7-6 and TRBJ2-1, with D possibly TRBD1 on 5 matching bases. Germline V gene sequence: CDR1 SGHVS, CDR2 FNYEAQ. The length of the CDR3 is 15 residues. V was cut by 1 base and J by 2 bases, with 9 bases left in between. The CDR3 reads CASSLEGAAYNEQFF. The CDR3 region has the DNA TGTGCCAGCAGCTTAGAAGGGGCCGCCTACAATGAGCAGTTCTTC.

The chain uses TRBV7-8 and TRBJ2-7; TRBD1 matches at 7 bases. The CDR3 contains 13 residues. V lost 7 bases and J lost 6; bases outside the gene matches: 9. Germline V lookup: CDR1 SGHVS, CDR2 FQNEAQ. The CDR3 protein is CASTPDRLGEQYF. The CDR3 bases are TGTGCCAGCACCCCGGACAGGCTCGGCGAGCAGTACTTC.

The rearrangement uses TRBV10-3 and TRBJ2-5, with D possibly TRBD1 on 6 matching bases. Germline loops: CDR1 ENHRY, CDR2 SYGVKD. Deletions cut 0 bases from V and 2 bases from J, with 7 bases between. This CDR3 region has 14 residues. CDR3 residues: CAISESQGQETQYF. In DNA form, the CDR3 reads TGTGCCATCAGTGAGTCCCAGGGGCAAGAGACCCAGTACTTC.

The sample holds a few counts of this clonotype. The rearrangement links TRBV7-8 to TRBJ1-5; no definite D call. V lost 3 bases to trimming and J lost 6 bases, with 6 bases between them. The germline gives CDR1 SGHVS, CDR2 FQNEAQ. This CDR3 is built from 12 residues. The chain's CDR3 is CASSFGSQPQHF. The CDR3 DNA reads TGTGCCAGCAGCTTTGGGAGTCAGCCCCAGCATTTT. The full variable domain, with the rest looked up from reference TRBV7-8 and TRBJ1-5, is GAGVSQSPRYKVAKRGQDVALRCDPISGHVSLFWYQQALGQGPEFLTYFQNEAQLDKSGLPSDRFFAERPEGSVSTLKIQRTQQEDSAVYLCASSFGSQPQHFGDGTRLSIL.

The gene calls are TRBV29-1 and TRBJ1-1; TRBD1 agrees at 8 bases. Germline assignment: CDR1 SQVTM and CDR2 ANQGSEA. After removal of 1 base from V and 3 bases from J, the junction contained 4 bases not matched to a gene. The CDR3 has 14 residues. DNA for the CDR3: TGCAGCGTTGAAGGGACAGGGCTGGACACTGAAGCTTTCTTT. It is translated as CSVEGTGLDTEAFF.